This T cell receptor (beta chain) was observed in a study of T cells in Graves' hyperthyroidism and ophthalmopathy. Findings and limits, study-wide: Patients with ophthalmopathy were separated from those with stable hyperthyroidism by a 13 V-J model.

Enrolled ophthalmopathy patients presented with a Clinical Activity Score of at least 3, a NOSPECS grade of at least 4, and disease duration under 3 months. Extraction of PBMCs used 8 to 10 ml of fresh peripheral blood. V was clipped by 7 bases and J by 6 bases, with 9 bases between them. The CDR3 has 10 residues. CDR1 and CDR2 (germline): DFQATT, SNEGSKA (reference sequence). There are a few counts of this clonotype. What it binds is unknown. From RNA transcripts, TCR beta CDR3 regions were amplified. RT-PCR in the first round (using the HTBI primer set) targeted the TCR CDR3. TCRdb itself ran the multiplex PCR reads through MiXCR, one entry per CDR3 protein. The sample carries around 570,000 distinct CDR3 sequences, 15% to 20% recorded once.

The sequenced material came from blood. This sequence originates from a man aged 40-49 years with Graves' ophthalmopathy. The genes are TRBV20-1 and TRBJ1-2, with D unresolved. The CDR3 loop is CSVPIDGYTF. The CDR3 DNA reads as TGCAGTGTCCCGATTGATGGCTACACCTTC.